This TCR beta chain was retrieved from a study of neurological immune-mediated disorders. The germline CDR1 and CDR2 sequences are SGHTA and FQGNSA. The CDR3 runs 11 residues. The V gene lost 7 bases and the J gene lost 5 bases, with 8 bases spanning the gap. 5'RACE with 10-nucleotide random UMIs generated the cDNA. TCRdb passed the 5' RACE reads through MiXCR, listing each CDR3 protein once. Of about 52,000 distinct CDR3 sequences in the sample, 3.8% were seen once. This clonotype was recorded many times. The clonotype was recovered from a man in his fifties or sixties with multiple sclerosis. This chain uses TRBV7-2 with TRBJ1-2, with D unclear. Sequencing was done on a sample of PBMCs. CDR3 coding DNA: TGTGCCAGCACCTCGGGTTATGGCTACACCTTC. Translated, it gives CASTSGYGYTF.